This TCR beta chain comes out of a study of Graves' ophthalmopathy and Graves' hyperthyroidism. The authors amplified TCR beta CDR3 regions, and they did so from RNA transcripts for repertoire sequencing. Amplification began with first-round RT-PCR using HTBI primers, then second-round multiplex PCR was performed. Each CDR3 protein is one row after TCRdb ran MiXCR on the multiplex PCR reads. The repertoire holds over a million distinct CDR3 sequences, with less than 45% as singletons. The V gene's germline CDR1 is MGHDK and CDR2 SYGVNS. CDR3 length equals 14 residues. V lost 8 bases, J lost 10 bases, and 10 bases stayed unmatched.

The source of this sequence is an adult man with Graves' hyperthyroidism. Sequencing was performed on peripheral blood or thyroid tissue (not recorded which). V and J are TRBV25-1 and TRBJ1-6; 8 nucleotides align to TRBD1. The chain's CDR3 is CASVAGGEYSPLHF. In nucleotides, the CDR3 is TGTGCCAGCGTCGCAGGGGGCGAGTACTCACCCCTCCACTTT.